A single sample gave rise to the 15 T cell receptor beta chains below, sequenced in a study of T cells after posttransplantation cyclophosphamide. Assay used: immunoSEQ multiplex PCR; TCRdb lists only in-frame clones, some missing. The record shows several thousand clones for this sample, with no singletons present. Busulfan-fludarabine conditioning, marrow transplant, and cyclophosphamide on days +3 and +4 were administered. The specimen comprised PBMCs, sampled around 370 days after allogeneic stem cell transplant with posttransplant cyclophosphamide. These receptors were collected from a male patient in his fifties who received an allogeneic stem cell transplant from a related donor and was CMV-positive. Some T cells may be the graft donor's.

This clone occurred many times. This chain links TRBV12-5 with TRBJ1-5; unclear D gene. The V gene lost 1 base and the J gene lost 1 base, with 11 bases spanning the gap. The CDR3 sequence is 16 residues long. Germline V gene sequence: CDR1 LGHNT, CDR2 FRNRAP. DNA of the CDR3: TGTGCTAGTGGTTTGGGGGCCGGGAACAGCAATCAGCCCCAGCATTTT. Translated: CASGLGAGNSNQPQHF.

Many counts were recorded for this clone. The chain is built from TRBV7-2 and TRBJ1-1, with unresolved D. The germline CDR1 and CDR2 sequences are SGHTA and FQGNSA. The CDR3 is 14 residues long. With 5 bases removed from V and 2 bases from J, the gap between germline ends came to 12 bases. The chain's CDR3 is CASSPAGYNTEAFF. CDR3 nucleotide sequence: TGTGCCAGCAGCCCCGCGGGTTATAACACTGAAGCTTTCTTT.

This clone occurred many times. The V call is TRBV5-1, the J call TRBJ2-5; 8 bases line up with TRBD1. This CDR3 region has 15 residues. The V segment lost 5 bases and the J segment 4 bases; nucleotides outside the gene matches: 10. CDR1 is SGHRS and CDR2 is YFSETQ in the germline V gene. Here the CDR3 reads CASRPLPGTGETQYF. Written as DNA, the CDR3 is TGCGCCAGCAGACCACTCCCCGGGACAGGAGAGACCCAGTACTTC.

Many counts were recorded for this clone. This chain connects TRBV11-2 to TRBJ2-5, with a possible D match to TRBD2 (6 bases). The V end lost 1 base, the J end lost 0 bases, and 21 bases lay between the germline ends. This CDR3 spans 19 amino acids. Germline-derived CDR1 and CDR2 are SGHAT and FQNNGV. DNA for the CDR3: TGTGCCAGCAGCTTAGCTCGGGGCCTAGCGAATGAGTACCAAGAGACCCAGTACTTC. This translates into CASSLARGLANEYQETQYF.

There are many counts of this clone. This chain uses TRBV2 with TRBJ2-3; 13 positions match TRBD2. V dropped 7 bases and J dropped 4; count of bases not matched to a gene: 8. Looked up from germline, CDR1 is SNHLY and CDR2 is FYNNEI. This CDR3 comprises 16 residues. The CDR3 DNA reads as TGTGCCAGCACTATCGGACTAGCGGGAGCCGCAGATACGCAGTATTTT. Its protein is CASTIGLAGAADTQYF. Full variable domain (rest looked up from reference TRBV2 and TRBJ2-3): EPEVTQTPSHQVTQMGQEVILRCVPISNHLYFYWYRQILGQKVEFLVSFYNNEISEKSEIFDDQFSVERPDGSNFTLKIRSTKLEDSAMYFCASTIGLAGAADTQYFGPGTRLTVL.

V and J are TRBV5-5 and TRBJ2-7, with a possible D match to TRBD2 (6 bases). The length of the CDR3 is 20 residues. Germline V gene lookup returns CDR1 SGHKS and CDR2 YYEKEE (reference sequence). Trimming took off 0 bases at V and 5 bases at J, with 30 bases between the two ends. This chain's CDR3 is CASSLGERRRGNRRWNEQYF. Written as DNA, the CDR3 is TGTGCCAGCAGCTTGGGGGAGAGAAGACGGGGGAATAGGAGGTGGAACGAGCAGTACTTC.

This clone was seen at least ten times. This chain joins TRBV2 and TRBJ1-3; 7 bases agree with TRBD1. V was clipped by 4 bases and J by 0 bases; unmatched bases: 9. Germline V gene data show CDR1 as SNHLY and CDR2 as FYNNEI. The CDR3 spans 17 residues. CDR3: CASSAGHRTGSGNTIYF. CDR3 nucleotide sequence: TGTGCCAGCAGTGCGGGACACAGGACAGGCTCTGGAAACACCATATATTTT. The complete variable domain, with remaining parts taken from reference TRBV2 and TRBJ1-3, reads EPEVTQTPSHQVTQMGQEVILRCVPISNHLYFYWYRQILGQKVEFLVSFYNNEISEKSEIFDDQFSVERPDGSNFTLKIRSTKLEDSAMYFCASSAGHRTGSGNTIYFGEGSWLTVV.

This clone was observed at least ten times. The chain recombines TRBV19 with TRBJ2-3; TRBD1 matches 7 bases. The CDR3 has 12 amino acids. CDR1 and CDR2 from the germline V gene are LNHDA and SQIVND (reference sequence). Trimming cost V 1 base and J 10 bases; bases outside gene matches: 2. This CDR3 is CASSIVQGPQYF. The DNA of the CDR3 is TGTGCCAGTAGTATAGTACAGGGGCCGCAGTATTTT.

Ten or more counts support this clone. The chain carries TRBV4-1 and TRBJ1-5; TRBD1 matches at 7 bases. V lost 1 base, J lost 9 bases, and 12 bases stayed unmatched. Germline CDR1 and CDR2: MGHRA and YSYEKL. This CDR3 is built from 16 residues. CDR3 region: CASSQAAAGGFWPQHF. CDR3 coding DNA: TGCGCCAGCAGCCAAGCGGCAGCAGGGGGATTTTGGCCCCAGCATTTT.

This clone appeared a few times. V gene TRBV27 combines with J gene TRBJ2-1, with 9 bases that match TRBD2. Germline CDR1 and CDR2: MNHEY and SMNVEV (reference sequence). The CDR3 consists of 17 residues. V was clipped by 0 bases and J by 10 bases; unmatched bases: 13. The CDR3 here is CASSLSGGLAASGEQFF. As DNA, the CDR3 is TGTGCCAGCAGTTTATCGGGGGGACTAGCAGCCTCCGGGGAGCAGTTCTTC.

This clone was recorded at least ten times. The chain carries TRBV5-1 and TRBJ1-2; 8 nucleotides match TRBD1. The CDR3 loop spans 16 amino acids. The junction had 9 bases not matched to a gene; V was cut back by 4 bases and J by 1 base. Germline lookup yields CDR1 SGHRS and CDR2 YFSETQ. Here the CDR3 reads CASSVTGDPFNYGYTF. For the CDR3, the DNA is TGCGCCAGCAGCGTGACAGGGGACCCCTTTAACTATGGCTACACCTTC.

Within the sample, this clone is medium-sized. The chain has TRBV6-5 and TRBJ2-1, with TRBD2 matching over 8 bases. Germline V gene lookup returns CDR1 MNHEY and CDR2 SVGAGI. The CDR3 contains 16 residues. V dropped 4 bases and J dropped 7; count of bases not matched to a gene: 12. The CDR3 spells CASSSPRRGGGNEQFF. The CDR3 DNA reads TGTGCCAGCAGTTCCCCTAGACGGGGGGGTGGTAATGAGCAGTTCTTC.

In its sample, this clone ranks as medium-sized. This rearrangement joins TRBV5-6 to TRBJ2-3; D is undetermined. The CDR3 contains 16 residues. The germline CDR1 and CDR2 sequences are SGHDT and YYEEEE. V was shortened by 1 base and J by 2 bases, with 14 bases between the two germline ends. The chain's CDR3 is CASSLQSDSYTDTQYF. CDR3 bases: TGTGCCAGCAGCTTGCAGAGCGATAGCTACACAGATACGCAGTATTTT.

This clone was observed at least ten times. The CDR3: CASSWRSSGGTYNEQFF. The CDR3 nucleotides read TGCGCCAGCAGCTGGAGGTCTAGCGGGGGCACCTACAATGAGCAGTTCTTC. The chain combines TRBV5-1 with TRBJ2-1; 10 nucleotides match TRBD2. Germline CDR1 reads SGHRS; CDR2 reads YFSETQ. The CDR3 has 17 amino acids. Trimming cost V 3 bases and J 2 bases; bases outside gene matches: 8.

This clone was seen repeatedly, ten times or more. This sequence joins TRBV10-2 and TRBJ1-5, with no clear D. The V and J ends lost 0 bases and 2 bases respectively, with 11 bases between them. Germline loops: CDR1 WSHSY, CDR2 SAAADI. The length of the CDR3 is 16 residues. Here the CDR3 DNA reads TGCGCCAGCAGTGAGTCGAGAGGGAATGGCAATCAGCCCCAGCATTTT. The encoded protein is CASSESRGNGNQPQHF.